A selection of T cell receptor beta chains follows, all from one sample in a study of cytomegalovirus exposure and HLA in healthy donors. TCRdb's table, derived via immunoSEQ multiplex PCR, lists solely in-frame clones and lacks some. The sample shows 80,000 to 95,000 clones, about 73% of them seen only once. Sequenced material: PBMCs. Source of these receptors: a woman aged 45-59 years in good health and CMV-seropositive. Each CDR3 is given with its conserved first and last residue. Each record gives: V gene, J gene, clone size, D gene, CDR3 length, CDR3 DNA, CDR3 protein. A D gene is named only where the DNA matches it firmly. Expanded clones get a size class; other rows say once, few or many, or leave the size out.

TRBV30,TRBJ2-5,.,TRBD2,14,TGTGCCTGGAGTGCAGGGATGGGAGGGGAGACCCAGTACTTC,CAWSAGMGGETQYF
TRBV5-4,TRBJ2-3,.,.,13,TGTGCCAGCAGCTCCCCCCCTGACAGAACGCAGTATTTT,CASSSPPDRTQYF
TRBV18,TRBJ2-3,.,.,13,TGTGCCAGCTCAGGGGGCCCCACAGATACGCAGTATTTT,CASSGGPTDTQYF
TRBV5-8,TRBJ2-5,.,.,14,TGTGCCAGCAGCTTGAAGAACGGGGGGCCAACCCAGTACTTC,CASSLKNGGPTQYF
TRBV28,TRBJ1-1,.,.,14,TGTGCCAGCAATTCCCCGGCGCCTCCGGGAATGACTTTCTTT,CASNSPAPPGMTFF
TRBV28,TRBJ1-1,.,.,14,TGTGCCAGCAGTTTCAGGTGGGTATCCACTGAAGCTTTCTTT,CASSFRWVSTEAFF
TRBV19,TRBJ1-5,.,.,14,TGTGCCAGTAGTCTCAGGGGAATAAGGCAGCCCCAGCATTTT,CASSLRGIRQPQHF
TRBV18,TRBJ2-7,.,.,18,TGTGCCAGCTCACCATTAGGTCCGCGGACTGGGGTTGGGAGGGAGCAGTACTTC,CASSPLGPRTGVGREQYF
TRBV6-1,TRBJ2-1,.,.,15,TGTGCCAGCAGACAAGACACATCACTCTACAATGAGCAGTTCTTC,CASRQDTSLYNEQFF
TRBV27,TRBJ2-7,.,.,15,TGTGCCAGCAGTCTTGAGGGGGTCCAGCCTTACGAGCAGTACTTC,CASSLEGVQPYEQYF
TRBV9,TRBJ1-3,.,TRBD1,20,TGTGCCAGCAGCGTAGACCGGATACGACAGGGGATCTCCTCTGGAAACACCATATATTTT,CASSVDRIRQGISSGNTIYF
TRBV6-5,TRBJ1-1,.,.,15,TGTGCCAGCAGTTACGGTTCCGGGGTGGTATCTGAAGCTTTCTTT,CASSYGSGVVSEAFF
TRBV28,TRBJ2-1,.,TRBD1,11,TGTGCCAGCAATGACCGGGACAGGAAGTTCTTC,CASNDRDRKFF
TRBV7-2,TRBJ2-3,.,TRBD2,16,TGTGCCAGCAGCCCTAGGGTAGCGGGAGGGCCAGATACGCAGTATTTT,CASSPRVAGGPDTQYF
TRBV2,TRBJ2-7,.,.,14,TGTGCCAGCAGGGCCGGGACTGACCACTACGAGCAGTACTTC,CASRAGTDHYEQYF
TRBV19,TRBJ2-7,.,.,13,TGTGCCAGTAGTAGGACAAGCTCCTACGAGCAGTACTTC,CASSRTSSYEQYF
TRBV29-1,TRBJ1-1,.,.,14,TGCAGCGCGATACCCATCGACAAGAACACTGAAGCTTTCTTT,CSAIPIDKNTEAFF
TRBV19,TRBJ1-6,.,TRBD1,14,TGTGCCAGTAGTTTCCGGGACAGGACTTCACCCCTCCACTTT,CASSFRDRTSPLHF
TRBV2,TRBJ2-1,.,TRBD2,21,TGTGCCAGCAGCACAATACCTAGTCTTCTAGCGGGAGGCCACTCCTACAATGAGCAGTTCTTC,CASSTIPSLLAGGHSYNEQFF
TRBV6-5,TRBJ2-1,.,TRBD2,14,TGTGCCAGCAGTTGGACTAGCGGAATCAATGAGCAGTTCTTC,CASSWTSGINEQFF
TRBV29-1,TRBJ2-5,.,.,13,TGCAGCGTTGATCAGGGGGGTGAAGAGACCCAGTACTTC,CSVDQGGEETQYF
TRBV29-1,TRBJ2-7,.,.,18,TGCAGCGTTGTCGCGGGGCCCCAAGGGGGGGGACGTTCCTACGAGCAGTACTTC,CSVVAGPQGGGRSYEQYF
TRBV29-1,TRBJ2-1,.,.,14,TGCAGCGTTGGCGGGCCTGAATTTTTAAATGAGCAGTTCTTC,CSVGGPEFLNEQFF
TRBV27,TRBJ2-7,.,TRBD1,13,TGTGCCAGCAGTTCGGGACAGGCGAACGAGCAGTACTTC,CASSSGQANEQYF
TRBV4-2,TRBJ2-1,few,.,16,TGTGCCAGCAGCCAAGGGACTTGGGGGCCCTACAATGAGCAGTTCTTC,CASSQGTWGPYNEQFF
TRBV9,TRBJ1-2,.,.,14,TGTGCCAGCAGCGTAGTCACCGGGGTTAGTGGCTACACCTTC,CASSVVTGVSGYTF
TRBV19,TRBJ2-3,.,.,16,.,CASSFSGQGWTDTQYF
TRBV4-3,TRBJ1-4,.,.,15,TGCGCCAGCAGCCAAGACGACAGGTTCGATGAAAAACTGTTTTTT,CASSQDDRFDEKLFF
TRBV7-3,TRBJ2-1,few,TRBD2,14,TGTGCCAGCAGCCCGGGAGGGGGGGACTATGAGCAGTTCTTC,CASSPGGGDYEQFF
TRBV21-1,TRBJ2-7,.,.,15,TGTGCCAGCAGCAAAAGGGGGGACTACTACTACGAGCAGTACTTC,CASSKRGDYYYEQYF
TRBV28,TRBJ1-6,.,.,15,TGTGCCAGCAGCCCGGGGGACTTACATAATTCACCCCTCCACTTT,CASSPGDLHNSPLHF
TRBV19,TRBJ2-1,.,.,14,TGTGCCAGTAAATTGGGGCAGGCGTACAATGAGCAGTTCTTC,CASKLGQAYNEQFF
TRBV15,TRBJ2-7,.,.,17,TGTGCCACCAGCAGAGATTTGGGACACCGAATAGTGTACGAGCAGTACTTC,CATSRDLGHRIVYEQYF
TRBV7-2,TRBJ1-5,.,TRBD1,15,TGTGCCAGCAGCTTAAACACAGGGGGCGGACAGCCCCAGCATTTT,CASSLNTGGGQPQHF
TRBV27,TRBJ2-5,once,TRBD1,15,TGTGCCAGCAGTTCCCCCCACAGGGGCGCGGAGACCCAGTACTTC,CASSSPHRGAETQYF
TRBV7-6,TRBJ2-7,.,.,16,TGTGCCAGCAGCTTCGGGTTTGGGCGGGATTCCTACGAGCAGTACTTC,CASSFGFGRDSYEQYF
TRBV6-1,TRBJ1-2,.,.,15,TGTGCCAGCAGGCCAGGCTTTACAACTAACTATGGCTACACCTTC,CASRPGFTTNYGYTF
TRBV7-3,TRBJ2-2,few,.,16,TGTGCCAGCAGCTCAAACAACGGACTCTTCACCGGGGAGCTGTTTTTT,CASSSNNGLFTGELFF
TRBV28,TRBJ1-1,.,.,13,TGTGCCAGCAGTTTGGGGCTAAGGACTGAAGCTTTCTTT,CASSLGLRTEAFF
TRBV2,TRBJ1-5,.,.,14,TGTGCCAGCAAGACAGGACGTAGCAATCAGCCCCAGCATTTT,CASKTGRSNQPQHF
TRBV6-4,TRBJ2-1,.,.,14,TGTGCCAGCAGTGCCAGGGTGGGGGGCAATGAGCAGTTCTTC,CASSARVGGNEQFF